This TCR beta chain came from a study of T cell responses to AZD1222 COVID-19 vaccine. The study, taken as a whole, reports: The breadth and depth of Spike-specific TCRs increased once two AZD1222 doses had been given.

This clone came up a few times. The antigen remains unidentified. Repertoires were generated with immunoSEQ multiplex PCR, while TCRdb's copy carries only in-frame clones and drops some. Counted here are 100,000 to 150,000 clones, more than 75% occurring once; the ten biggest clones make up less than 4%. This material consisted of peripheral blood, taken 28 days after the second AZD1222 dose. This TCR came from an adult who received the AZD1222 COVID-19 vaccine.

The DNA of the CDR3 is TGTGCCAGCAGCCGCTGGGGGATCCTATACGAGCAGTACTTC. Residues: CASSRWGILYEQYF. This chain links TRBV7-2 with TRBJ2-7; D might be TRBD1 or TRBD2, each matching 5 bases. Germline lookup yields CDR1 SGHTA and CDR2 FQGNSA. CDR3 length: 14 amino acids. V gave up 5 bases and J gave up 4 bases, with 15 bases separating them.